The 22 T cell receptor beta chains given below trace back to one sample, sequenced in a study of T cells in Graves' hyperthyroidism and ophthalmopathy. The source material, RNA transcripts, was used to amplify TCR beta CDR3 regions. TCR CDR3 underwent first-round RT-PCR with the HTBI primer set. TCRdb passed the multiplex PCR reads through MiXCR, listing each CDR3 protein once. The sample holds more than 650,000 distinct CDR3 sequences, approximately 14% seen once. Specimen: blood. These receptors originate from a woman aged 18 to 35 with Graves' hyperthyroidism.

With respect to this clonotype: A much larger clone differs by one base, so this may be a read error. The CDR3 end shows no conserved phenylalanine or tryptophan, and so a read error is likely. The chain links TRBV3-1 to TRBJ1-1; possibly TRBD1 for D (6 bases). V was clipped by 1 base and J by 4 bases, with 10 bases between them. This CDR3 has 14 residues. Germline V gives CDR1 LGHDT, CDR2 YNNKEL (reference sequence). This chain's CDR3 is CASSQVGAVTEAFL. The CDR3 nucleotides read TGTGCCAGCAGCCAAGTGGGGGCGGTCACTGAAGCTTTCCTT.

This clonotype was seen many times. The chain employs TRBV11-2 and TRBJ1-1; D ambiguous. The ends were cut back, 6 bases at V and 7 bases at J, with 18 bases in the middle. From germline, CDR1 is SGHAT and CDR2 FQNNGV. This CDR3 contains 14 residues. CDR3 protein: CASRPPNLDGEAFF. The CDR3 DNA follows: TGTGCCAGCAGGCCCCCTAATCTCGACGGTGAAGCTTTCTTT.

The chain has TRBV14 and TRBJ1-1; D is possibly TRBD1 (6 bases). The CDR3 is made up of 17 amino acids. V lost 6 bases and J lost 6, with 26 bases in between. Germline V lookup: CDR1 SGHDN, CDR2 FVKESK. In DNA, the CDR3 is TGTGCCAGCAGTCCACGGAATGGGGGGCAGCTCTTGGCTGAAGCTTTCTTT. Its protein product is CASSPRNGGQLLAEAFF.

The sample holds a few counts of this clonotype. Here the CDR3 reads CATTGDSNQPQHF. CDR3 coding DNA: TGTGCCACGACAGGGGATAGCAATCAGCCCCAGCATTTT. V gene TRBV10-3 combines with J gene TRBJ1-5; TRBD1 matches 8 bases. The CDR3 sequence is 13 residues long. Germline V gene data show CDR1 as ENHRY and CDR2 as SYGVKD. With V trimmed by 10 bases and J by 0 bases, 2 bases remained unmatched.

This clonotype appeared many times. The CDR3 region has the DNA TGTGCCAGCAGCCCTCCGACTAGCGGTGCTGAGCAGTTCTTC. It specifies CASSPPTSGAEQFF. The V call is TRBV7-3, the J call TRBJ2-1; 9 bases map to TRBD2. V lost 5 bases, J lost 9 bases, and 8 bases stayed unmatched. This CDR3 is built from 14 residues. The germline V gene encodes CDR1 SGHTA and CDR2 FQGTGA.

CDR3 loop: CSARRSAGLNEQFF. The CDR3 bases are TGCAGTGCTAGGCGGTCAGCGGGACTAAATGAGCAGTTCTTC. The chain recombines TRBV20-1 with TRBJ2-1; 7 bases align to TRBD2. V lost 3 bases and J lost 7; bases outside the gene matches: 9. The CDR3 length is 14 residues. The V gene's germline CDR1 is DFQATT and CDR2 SNEGSKA (reference sequence).

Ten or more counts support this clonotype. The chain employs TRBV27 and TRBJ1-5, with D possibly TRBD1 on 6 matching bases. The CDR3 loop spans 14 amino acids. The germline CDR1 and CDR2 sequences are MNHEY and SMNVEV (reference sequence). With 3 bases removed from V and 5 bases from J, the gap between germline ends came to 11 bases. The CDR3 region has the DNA TGTGCCAGCAGTTTCGGGGGCTTGTATCAGCCCCAGCATTTT. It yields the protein CASSFGGLYQPQHF.

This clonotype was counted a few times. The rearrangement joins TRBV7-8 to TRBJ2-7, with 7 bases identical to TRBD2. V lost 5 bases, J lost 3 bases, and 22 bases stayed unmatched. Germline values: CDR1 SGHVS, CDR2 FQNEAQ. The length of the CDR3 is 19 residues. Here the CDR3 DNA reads TGTGCCAGCAGCCCTTTAGTAGCGGGCAGAACTCAAATGAGCTACGAGCAGTACTTC. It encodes CASSPLVAGRTQMSYEQYF.

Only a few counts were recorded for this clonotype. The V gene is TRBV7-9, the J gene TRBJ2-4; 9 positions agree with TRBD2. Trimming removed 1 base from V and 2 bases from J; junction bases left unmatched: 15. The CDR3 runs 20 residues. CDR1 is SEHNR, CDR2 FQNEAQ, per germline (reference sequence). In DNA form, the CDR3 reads TGTGCCAGCAGCTTAGGTCAACTAGCGGGCCAACGTGGAACCAAAAACATTCAGTACTTC. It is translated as CASSLGQLAGQRGTKNIQYF.

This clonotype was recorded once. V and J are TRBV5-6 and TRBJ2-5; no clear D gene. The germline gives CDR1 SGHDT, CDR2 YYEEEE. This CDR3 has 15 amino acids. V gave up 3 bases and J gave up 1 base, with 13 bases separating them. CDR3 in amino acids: CASSWKPGSQETQYF. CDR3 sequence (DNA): TGTGCCAGCAGCTGGAAACCGGGTAGCCAAGAGACCCAGTACTTC. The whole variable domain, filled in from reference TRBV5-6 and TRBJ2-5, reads DAGVTQSPTHLIKTRGQQVTLRCSPKSGHDTVSWYQQALGQGPQFIFQYYEEEERQRGNFPDRFSGHQFPNYSSELNVNALLLGDSALYLCASSWKPGSQETQYFGPGTRLLVL.

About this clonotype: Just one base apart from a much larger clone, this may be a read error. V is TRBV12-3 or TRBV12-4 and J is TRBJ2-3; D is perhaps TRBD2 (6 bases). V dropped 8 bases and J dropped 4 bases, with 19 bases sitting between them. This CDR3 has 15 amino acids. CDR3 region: CASEFRGLGPDTQYF. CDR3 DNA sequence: TGTGCCAGCGAATTTCGGGGGTTAGGTCCAGATACGCAGTATTTT.

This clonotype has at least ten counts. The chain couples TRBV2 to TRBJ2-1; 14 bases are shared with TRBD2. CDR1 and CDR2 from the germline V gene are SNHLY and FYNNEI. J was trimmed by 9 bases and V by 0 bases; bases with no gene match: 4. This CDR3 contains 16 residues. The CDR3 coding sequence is TGTGCCAGCAGTGAAGCGGGACTAGCGGGAGCGGGTGAGCAGTTCTTC. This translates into CASSEAGLAGAGEQFF.

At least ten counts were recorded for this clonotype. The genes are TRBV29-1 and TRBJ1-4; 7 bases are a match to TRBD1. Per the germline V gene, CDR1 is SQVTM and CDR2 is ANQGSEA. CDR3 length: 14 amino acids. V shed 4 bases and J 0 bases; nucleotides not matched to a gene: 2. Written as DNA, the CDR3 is TGCAGCGTTGGGGACAGTGCAACTAATGAAAAACTGTTTTTT. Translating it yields CSVGDSATNEKLFF. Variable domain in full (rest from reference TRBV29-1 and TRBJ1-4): SAVISQKPSRDICQRGTSLTIQCQVDSQVTMMFWYRQQPGQSLTLIATANQGSEATYESGFVIDKFPISRPNLTFSTLTVSNMSPEDSSIYLCSVGDSATNEKLFFGSGTQLSVL.

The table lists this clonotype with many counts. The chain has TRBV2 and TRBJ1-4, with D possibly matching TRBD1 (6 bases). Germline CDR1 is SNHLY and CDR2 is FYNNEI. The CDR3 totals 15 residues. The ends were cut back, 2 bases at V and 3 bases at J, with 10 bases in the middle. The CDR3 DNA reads TGTGCCAGCAGTGAATGGGGGCAAGCTAATGAAAAACTGTTTTTT. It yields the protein CASSEWGQANEKLFF.

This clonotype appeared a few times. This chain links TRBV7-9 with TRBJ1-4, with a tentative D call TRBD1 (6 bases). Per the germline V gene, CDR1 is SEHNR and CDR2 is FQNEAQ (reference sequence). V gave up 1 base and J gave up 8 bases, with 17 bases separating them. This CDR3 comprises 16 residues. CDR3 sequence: CASSLEGRGAGEKLFF. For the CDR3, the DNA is TGTGCCAGCAGCTTAGAAGGACGGGGGGCCGGGGAAAAACTGTTTTTT.

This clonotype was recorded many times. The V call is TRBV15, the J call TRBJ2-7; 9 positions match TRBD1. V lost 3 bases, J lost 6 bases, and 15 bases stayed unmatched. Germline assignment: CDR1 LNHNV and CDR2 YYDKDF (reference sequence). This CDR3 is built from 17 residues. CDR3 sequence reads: CATSSKADGTGNAEQYF. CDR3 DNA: TGTGCCACCAGCAGTAAGGCCGACGGGACAGGGAACGCCGAGCAGTACTTC.

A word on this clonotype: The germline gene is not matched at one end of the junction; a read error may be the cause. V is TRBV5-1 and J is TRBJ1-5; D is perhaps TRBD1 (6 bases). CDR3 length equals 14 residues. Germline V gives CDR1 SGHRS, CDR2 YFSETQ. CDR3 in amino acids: CASSLGQHNQPQHF. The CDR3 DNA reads TGTGCCAGCAGCTTGGGACAACACAATCAGCCCCAGCATTTT.

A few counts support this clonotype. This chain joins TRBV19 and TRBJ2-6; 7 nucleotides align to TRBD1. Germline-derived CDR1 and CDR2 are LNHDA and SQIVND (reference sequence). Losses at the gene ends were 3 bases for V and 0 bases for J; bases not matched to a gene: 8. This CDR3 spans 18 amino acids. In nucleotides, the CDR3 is TGTGCCAGTAGTATCGGAAGGGGACAGATCTCTGGGGCCAACGTCCTGACTTTC. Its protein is CASSIGRGQISGANVLTF. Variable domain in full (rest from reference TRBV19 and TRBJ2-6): DGGITQSPKYLFRKEGQNVTLSCEQNLNHDAMYWYRQDPGQGLRLIYYSQIVNDFQKGDIAEGYSVSREKKESFPLTVTSAQKNPTAFYLCASSIGRGQISGANVLTFGAGSRLTVL.

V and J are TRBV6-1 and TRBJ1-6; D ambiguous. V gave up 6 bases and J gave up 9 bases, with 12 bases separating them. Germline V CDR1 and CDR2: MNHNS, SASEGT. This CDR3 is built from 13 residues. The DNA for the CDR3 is TGTGCCAGCAGCCAAATCCTAGGTTCACCCCTCCACTTT. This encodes CASSQILGSPLHF.

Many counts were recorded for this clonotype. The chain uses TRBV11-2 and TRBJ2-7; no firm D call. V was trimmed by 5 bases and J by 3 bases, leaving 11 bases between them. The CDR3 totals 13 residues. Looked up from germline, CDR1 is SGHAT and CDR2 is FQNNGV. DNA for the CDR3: TGTGCCAGCAGCGCCTCTGGGTACTACGAGCAGTACTTC. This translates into CASSASGYYEQYF.

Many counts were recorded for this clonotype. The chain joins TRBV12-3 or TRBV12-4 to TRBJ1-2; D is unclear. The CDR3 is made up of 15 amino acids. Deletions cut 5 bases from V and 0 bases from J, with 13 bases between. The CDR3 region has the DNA TGTGCCAGCAGTCCCTCGGGAAGGGCTAACTATGGCTACACCTTC. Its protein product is CASSPSGRANYGYTF.

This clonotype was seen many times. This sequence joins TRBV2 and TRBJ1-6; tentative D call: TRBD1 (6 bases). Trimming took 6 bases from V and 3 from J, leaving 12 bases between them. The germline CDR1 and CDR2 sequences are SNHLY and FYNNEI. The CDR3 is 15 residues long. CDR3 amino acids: CASRTMDSYNSPLHF. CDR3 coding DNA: TGTGCCAGCAGGACTATGGACAGCTATAATTCACCCCTCCACTTT.